A selection of T cell receptor beta chains follows, all from one sample in a study of cytomegalovirus exposure and HLA in healthy donors. Assay used: immunoSEQ multiplex PCR; TCRdb lists only in-frame clones, some missing. Found here are 150,000 to 200,000 clones, roughly 68% of them singletons; the top ten hold approximately 1.8%. The sequenced sample consisted of PBMCs. Receptor source: a woman aged 25 to 39 in good health and CMV-seronegative. The CDR3 runs from the conserved cysteine through the conserved F or W. D genes are given only for firm matches. Only some rows state a clone size, as once, few, many or a class for expanded clones.

d_gene	v_gene	abundance	j_gene	CDR3aa	CDR3nt
TRBD1	TRBV27	NA	TRBJ1-1	CASRTGTGNTEAFF	TGTGCCAGCAGAACCGGGACAGGGAACACTGAAGCTTTCTTT
NA	TRBV10-3	NA	TRBJ1-2	CAISDPRWQMNYGYTF	TGTGCCATCAGTGACCCCAGGTGGCAGATGAACTATGGCTACACCTTC
TRBD2	TRBV7-9	NA	TRBJ2-7	CASSPTGGLSYEQYF	TGTGCCAGCAGTCCTACGGGGGGTCTCTCCTACGAGCAGTACTTC
TRBD1	TRBV5-4	NA	TRBJ1-2	CASSSTGTGRYGYTF	TGTGCCAGCAGCTCCACCGGGACAGGGAGATATGGCTACACCTTC
NA	TRBV4-1	NA	TRBJ2-5	CASSQDTGVAETQYF	TGCGCCAGCAGCCAAGATACGGGGGTGGCTGAGACCCAGTACTTC
TRBD1	TRBV5-4	few	TRBJ1-1	CASSNGQGFYLNTEAFF	TGTGCCAGCAGCAACGGACAGGGTTTTTATTTGAACACTGAAGCTTTCTTT
NA	TRBV5-1	once	TRBJ2-1	CASSLGPSNNEQFF	TGCGCCAGCAGCTTGGGTCCTAGCAACAATGAGCAGTTCTTC
NA	TRBV15	NA	TRBJ1-1	CATSTQQGGDTEAFF	TGTGCCACCAGCACCCAACAGGGAGGGGACACTGAAGCTTTCTTT
NA	TRBV27	NA	TRBJ1-6	CASSLSPGPYNSPLHF	TGTGCCAGCAGTTTATCCCCCGGTCCCTATAATTCACCCCTCCACTTT
TRBD1	TRBV5-6	NA	TRBJ1-4	CASSSSGTGIEKLFF	TGTGCCAGCAGCTCGTCAGGGACAGGGATTGAAAAACTGTTTTTT
TRBD1	TRBV7-2	NA	TRBJ2-6	CASSLVSGGAGANVLTF	TGTGCCAGCAGCTTAGTGTCAGGGGGCGCTGGGGCCAACGTCCTGACTTTC
TRBD1	TRBV7-3	NA	TRBJ2-6	CASSSGTGRSGANVLTF	TGTGCCAGCAGCTCCGGGACAGGGAGATCTGGGGCCAACGTCCTGACTTTC
TRBD1	TRBV7-9	NA	TRBJ2-3	CASSTRNLGTGSTDTQYF	TGTGCCAGCAGCACGCGAAACCTAGGGACAGGGAGCACAGATACGCAGTATTTT
NA	TRBV20-1	NA	TRBJ2-1	CSANRDHEQFF	TGCAGTGCTAACAGGGATCATGAGCAGTTCTTC
TRBD1	TRBV5-6	NA	TRBJ2-7	CASSVPGTGVWGGLDEQYF	TGTGCCAGCAGCGTCCCCGGGACAGGGGTATGGGGGGGCCTCGACGAGCAGTACTTC
NA	TRBV7-3	NA	TRBJ2-1	CASSLQGYEQFF	TGTGCCAGCAGCTTACAGGGCTATGAGCAGTTCTTC
TRBD1	TRBV28	NA	TRBJ1-4	CASSLWDRGRSEKLFF	TGTGCCAGCAGTCTATGGGACAGGGGCAGGAGTGAAAAACTGTTTTTT
TRBD2	TRBV30	NA	TRBJ2-1	CAWSSGRGGNEQFF	TGTGCCTGGAGTAGCGGGAGAGGGGGCAATGAGCAGTTCTTC
TRBD1	TRBV7-2	NA	TRBJ1-1	CASSLRQGGYTEAFF	TGTGCCAGCAGCTTACGACAGGGCGGTTACACTGAAGCTTTCTTT
NA	TRBV19	NA	TRBJ2-2	CASSPNWSGRYTGELFF	TGTGCCAGTAGTCCAAATTGGTCAGGGCGGTACACCGGGGAGCTGTTTTTT
NA	TRBV11-2	few	TRBJ1-2	CASSYYRDNRGGYTF	TGTGCCAGCAGCTACTACCGGGACAACCGGGGTGGCTACACCTTC
TRBD2	TRBV29-1	once	TRBJ2-7	CSVTSSGGTYEQYF	TGCAGCGTAACCTCTAGCGGGGGGACCTACGAGCAGTACTTC
NA	TRBV9	once	TRBJ2-7	CASSVASQGGYEQYF	TGTGCCAGCAGCGTAGCATCGCAGGGGGGCTACGAGCAGTACTTC
NA	TRBV2	NA	TRBJ1-4	CASRTGRTDEKLFF	TGTGCCAGCAGGACGGGGCGGACAGATGAAAAACTGTTTTTT
NA	TRBV7-2	NA	TRBJ2-5	CASSSTGIETQYF	TGTGCCAGCAGCTCCACAGGGATAGAGACCCAGTACTTC
TRBD1	TRBV27	NA	TRBJ2-7	CASSITGTGTYEQYF	TGTGCCAGCAGTATAACCGGGACAGGTACCTACGAGCAGTACTTC
TRBD1	TRBV7-8	NA	TRBJ1-2	CASSLGVQGVFTF	TGTGCCAGCAGCTTAGGCGTTCAGGGGGTTTTCACCTTC
TRBD1	TRBV30	NA	TRBJ2-7	CAWEQGEQYF	TGTGCCTGGGAACAGGGGGAGCAGTACTTC
NA	TRBV19	NA	TRBJ2-2	CASSIGGSDTGELFF	TGTGCCAGTAGTATTGGAGGGAGCGACACCGGGGAGCTGTTTTTT